The source of this TCR beta chain is a study of CD4+ T cells in melanoma. Study-level results: A reported correlation linked neoantigen-specific CD4+ T cells to CD8+, macrophage and B cell function. Reportedly, melanoma neoantigen-specific CD4+ T cells showed varied differentiation states.

Libraries were prepared by immunoSEQ multiplex PCR; TCRdb keeps only in-frame clonotypes and omits some of them. The table includes 15,000 to 20,000 clones, around 85% detected once. Trimming took 0 bases from V and 10 from J, leaving 11 bases between them. CDR1 and CDR2 (germline): LGHNA, YNFKEQ. The CDR3 is made up of 13 amino acids. As concerns this clone: What it recognizes is unknown.

This sequence originates from a human donor with melanoma. The V call is TRBV4-2, the J call TRBJ2-3; D gene ambiguous. Material: cells from a culture (not recorded whether cultured in vitro). For the CDR3, the DNA is TGTGCCAGCAGCCAAGATCTGGCGCGGTCGCAGTATTTT. Translating it yields CASSQDLARSQYF.